This TCR beta chain was recorded in a study of STAT3 mutations in large granular lymphocyte leukemia. The study's findings and limits: TCR clonotype switching after therapy occurred in about 35% of the 18 patients. Treatment regimens differed across patients between samplings. In several patients, dominant TCR clone burden exceeded STAT3 mutant burden. Every T-cell large granular lymphocyte leukemia patient had at least one immunodominant TCR beta clonotype.

Average productive template count per sample was approximately 40,000. Generated by immunoSEQ multiplex PCR, the TCRdb table keeps only in-frame clones and is missing some. The table lists more than 15,000 clones, around 92% of them singletons. This CDR3 has 16 amino acids. Per the germline V gene, CDR1 is SEHNR and CDR2 is FQNEAQ (reference sequence). Trimming left V 5 bases short and J 2 bases short, with 17 bases between. To note about this clone: Its target is unknown.

V and J are TRBV7-9 and TRBJ2-3; D tentatively fits TRBD1 or TRBD2 (5 bases each). The receptor's source is a man aged 55-75 years with T-cell large granular lymphocyte leukemia. Some clones in this sample may be carry-over from other donors' samples. The specimen was peripheral blood mononuclear cells. The CDR3: CASSPGASLVTDTQYF. As DNA, the CDR3 is TGTGCCAGCAGCCCCGGGGCTTCCCTGGTCACAGATACGCAGTATTTT.